The clone carrying this T cell receptor beta chain was seen just once. Researchers ran the assay at a deep level. Data came from immunoSEQ multiplex PCR; TCRdb stores just in-frame clones and leaves some out. The sample records approximately 1,500,000 clones, roughly 96% being singletons. These data originate in a study of shared clonotypes between healthy human individuals. This CDR3 is built from 12 residues. V dropped 4 bases and J dropped 2 bases, with 7 bases sitting between them. The V gene's germline CDR1 is SGHRS and CDR2 YFSETQ. The sequence came from a man aged 25-45 years in good health. Sequenced input: naive CD4+ T cells sorted from blood. Subset described: CD45RA+ positively selected. The genes are TRBV5-1 and TRBJ2-7, with D perhaps matching TRBD2 (6 bases). CDR3 protein: CASSGEAYEQYF. The CDR3, as DNA: TGCGCCAGCAGCGGGGAGGCCTACGAGCAGTACTTC. The whole variable domain, remainder taken from reference TRBV5-1 and TRBJ2-7, is KAGVTQTPRYLIKTRGQQVTLSCSPISGHRSVSWYQQTPGQGLQFLFEYFSETQRNKGNFPGRFSGRQFSNSRSEMNVSTLELGDSALYLCASSGEAYEQYFGPGTRLTVT.